The 19 T cell receptor beta chains below were found in one sample sequenced in a study of Graves' ophthalmopathy and Graves' hyperthyroidism (dated by TCRdb to 2016 to 2019). The run used an Illumina HiSeq 2000. TCR beta CDR3 regions were amplified from RNA transcripts for repertoire sequencing. HTBI primers and the Qiagen OneStep RT-PCR kit were used in a first-round RT-PCR, which was followed by a second-round multiplex PCR, size selection and purification. In-frame beta chains were kept once TCRdb had trimmed the public reads at Q25 with fastp and called clones with MiXCR. All rows with the same CDR3 protein become a single entry with the most common DNA and genes. The sample records 500,000 to 700,000 distinct CDR3 sequences, under 40% of which are singletons. Of the sample, approximately 4.1% falls within the top ten clones. Specimen: peripheral blood or thyroid tissue (not recorded which). The receptors here all came from an adult man with Graves' hyperthyroidism.

The genes are TRBV20-1 and TRBJ1-6, with D possibly being TRBD1 (6 bases). The CDR3 covers 13 residues. Trimming removed 3 bases from V and 6 bases from J, with 9 bases in between. Looked up from germline, CDR1 is DFQATT and CDR2 is SNEGSKA (reference sequence). CDR3 residues: CSASGGANSPLHF. In DNA form, the CDR3 reads TGCAGTGCTAGCGGGGGGGCTAATTCACCCCTCCACTTT.

Of note for this clonotype: This may be a read error, as it is one base from a much larger clone. The chain uses TRBV7-3 and TRBJ2-7; TRBD2 agrees at 9 bases. The CDR3 contains 12 residues. Germline V gene data show CDR1 as SGHTA and CDR2 as FQGTGA. The CDR3 loop reads CASSITSGPQCF. CDR3 bases: TGTGCCAGCAGCATTACTAGCGGGCCCCAGTGCTTC.

Ten or more counts support this clonotype. The V call is TRBV12-3 or TRBV12-4, the J call TRBJ2-5; D perhaps matches TRBD1 (6 bases). This CDR3 has 13 residues. The V gene lost 10 bases and the J gene lost 2 bases, with 14 bases spanning the gap. The CDR3 region is CATTDRNQETQYF. The CDR3 coding sequence is TGTGCCACTACCGACAGGAATCAAGAGACCCAGTACTTC.

This clonotype was detected only once. The chain combines TRBV13 with TRBJ2-5, with D tentatively TRBD1 (5 bases). The V end was cut by 11 bases, the J end by 5 bases, with 15 bases between. The CDR3 is 12 amino acids. Germline lookup yields CDR1 PRHDT and CDR2 FYEKMQ (reference sequence). CDR3 loop: CAGKTGSETQYF. Written as DNA, the CDR3 is TGTGCCGGCAAAACAGGATCGGAGACCCAGTACTTC.

Ten or more counts support this clonotype. The chain links TRBV7-9 to TRBJ2-7; D remains ambiguous. The CDR3 has 12 residues. V was cut by 4 bases and J by 7 bases, with 11 bases left in between. Germline V gives CDR1 SEHNR, CDR2 FQNEAQ (reference sequence). CDR3 DNA sequence: TGTGCCAGCAGCTACGGAATTCGAGAGCAGTACTTC. It encodes CASSYGIREQYF.

As for this clonotype: A junction end diverges from the germline sequence, so it may reflect a read error. The rearrangement joins TRBV2 to TRBJ2-5; possibly TRBD1 or TRBD2 for D (5 bases each). CDR1 is SNHLY, CDR2 FYNNEI, per germline. CDR3 size: 10 residues. The CDR3 region has the DNA TGTGCCAGCCGGCGAGAGGGGCGACGCTTC. Protein sequence: CASRREGRRF. Full variable domain (remainder filled in from reference TRBV2 and TRBJ2-5): EPEVTQTPSHQVTQMGQEVILRCVPISNHLYFYWYRQILGQKVEFLVSFYNNEISEKSEIFDDQFSVERPDGSNFTLKIRSTKLEDSAMYFCASRREGRRFGPGTRLLVL.

This chain links TRBV12-5 with TRBJ2-2; D remains ambiguous. The V and J ends lost 3 bases and 2 bases respectively, with 7 bases between them. The germline gives CDR1 LGHNT, CDR2 FRNRAP. This CDR3 region has 14 residues. CDR3 amino acids: CASGLPENTGELFF. As DNA, the CDR3 is TGTGCTAGTGGTTTACCGGAAAACACCGGGGAGCTGTTTTTT.

This clonotype came up many times. The chain joins TRBV13 to TRBJ1-4; 8 bases agree with TRBD1. The CDR3 spans 14 residues. Trimming at V came to 3 bases and at J to 7 bases, leaving 4 bases not matched to a gene. CDR1 PRHDT and CDR2 FYEKMQ come from the germline V gene (reference sequence). The CDR3 DNA is TGTGCCAGCAGCTTTCAGGGGGCGTCTGAAAAACTGTTTTTT. Translated: CASSFQGASEKLFF.

This clonotype was seen repeatedly, ten times or more. J is TRBJ2-6 and V is TRBV6-1; D might be TRBD2 (5 bases). Germline V gives CDR1 MNHNS, CDR2 SASEGT. V was cut by 2 bases and J by 1 base, with 9 bases left in between. CDR3 length equals 16 residues. The CDR3 DNA reads as TGTGCCAGCAGTGAATACGGGGTGTCTGGGGCCAACGTCCTGACTTTC. Its protein product is CASSEYGVSGANVLTF.

The chain recombines TRBV29-1 with TRBJ1-5; TRBD1 might be the D (6 bases). In germline, CDR1 is SQVTM, CDR2 ANQGSEA. V was clipped by 8 bases and J by 3 bases, with 14 bases between them. CDR3 size: 13 residues. DNA for the CDR3: TGCAGCTCCACCACAGGGCACAATCAGCCCCAGCATTTT. It is translated as CSSTTGHNQPQHF.

The rearrangement uses TRBV7-2 and TRBJ1-5; D gene ambiguous. The CDR3 extends over 14 amino acids. Deletions cut 5 bases from V and 12 bases from J, with 20 bases between. The germline V gene has CDR1 SGHTA and CDR2 FQGNSA. The CDR3 sequence is CASSTDYSNQFQHF. CDR3 bases: TGTGCCAGCAGCACCGATTATAGCAATCAGTTCCAGCATTTT.

In its sample, this clonotype was seen a few times. This chain links TRBV19 with TRBJ1-6; perhaps TRBD1 as D (6 bases). V dropped 6 bases and J dropped 7 bases, with 19 bases sitting between them. The CDR3 is 16 residues long. Germline V gives CDR1 LNHDA, CDR2 SQIVND (reference sequence). The CDR3 DNA is TGTGCCAGTAGAAAAGAAACCGGGGGGCGGAATTCACCCCTCCACTTT. This sequence encodes CASRKETGGRNSPLHF.

This clonotype was found many times. The J gene is TRBJ1-2, the V gene TRBV10-3; D call uncertain. V gave up 2 bases and J gave up 8 bases, with 9 bases separating them. The CDR3 runs 12 residues. In germline, CDR1 is ENHRY, CDR2 SYGVKD. As DNA, the CDR3 is TGTGCCATCAGTGAGGGAGACTTGGGCTACACCTTC. As protein: CAISEGDLGYTF.

The chain is built from TRBV20-1 and TRBJ2-2; D unclear. Germline CDR1 is DFQATT and CDR2 is SNEGSKA (reference sequence). The CDR3 sequence is 16 residues long. The germline V and J ends were trimmed by 0 bases and 7 bases, with 18 bases remaining between them. CDR3 DNA sequence: TGCAGTGCTAGAGATTTAGGAGCCCCTCGAAGCGGGGAGCTGTTTTTT. Translated, it gives CSARDLGAPRSGELFF.

The rearrangement joins TRBV11-1 to TRBJ1-6, with 9 bases fitting TRBD1. There are 15 residues in the CDR3. V shed 5 bases and J 9 bases; nucleotides not matched to a gene: 8. The germline gives CDR1 SGHAT, CDR2 FQDESV (reference sequence). Here the CDR3 DNA reads TGTGCCAGCAGCGCGGGACAGGGAAGCGGTTCACCCCTCCACTTT. Amino acids: CASSAGQGSGSPLHF. The full variable domain, in which reference TRBV11-1 and TRBJ1-6 provide the parts outside the CDR3, is EAEVAQSPRYKITEKSQAVAFWCDPISGHATLYWYRQILGQGPELLVQFQDESVVDDSQLPKDRFSAERLKGVDSTLKIQPAELGDSAMYLCASSAGQGSGSPLHFGNGTRLTVT.

This clonotype was seen a few times. A read error may account for a junction end that differs from germline. The genes are TRBV25-1 and TRBJ2-7, with TRBD1 matching over 7 bases. Germline CDR1 reads MGHDK; CDR2 reads SYGVNS. The CDR3 loop spans 15 amino acids. CDR3 coding DNA: TGTGCCAGCAGTTTAACAGGGGACGGCCTCTACGAGCAGTACTTT. It yields the protein CASSLTGDGLYEQYF.

At least ten counts were recorded for this clonotype. The chain is built from TRBV10-3 and TRBJ1-5; maybe TRBD1 (6 bases). The V end lost 3 bases, the J end lost 7 bases, and 13 bases lay between the germline ends. Germline V gives CDR1 ENHRY, CDR2 SYGVKD. The CDR3 length is 14 residues. CDR3 residues: CAISDIQGNQPQHF. CDR3 coding DNA: TGTGCCATCAGTGATATACAGGGAAACCAGCCCCAGCATTTT.

This chain joins TRBV24-1 and TRBJ2-3, with TRBD2 matching 10 bases. The CDR3 loop spans 15 amino acids. Per the germline V gene, CDR1 is KGHDR and CDR2 is SFDVKD. Unmatched junction bases numbered 2, after V lost 5 bases and J lost 1 base. The CDR3: CATSVGTSGTDTQYF. The DNA for the CDR3 is TGTGCCACCAGTGTTGGGACTAGCGGCACAGATACGCAGTATTTT.

The chain employs TRBV7-8 and TRBJ1-3; no clear D. The V and J ends lost 5 bases and 0 bases respectively, with 8 bases between them. CDR1 is SGHVS and CDR2 is FQNEAQ in the germline V gene. The CDR3 loop spans 14 amino acids. As DNA, the CDR3 is TGTGCCAGCAGCACGCCGGGCTCTGGAAACACCATATATTTT. Translation gives CASSTPGSGNTIYF.